This T cell receptor beta chain was observed in a study of cytomegalovirus exposure and HLA in healthy donors. The CDR3 has 17 residues. Per the germline V gene, CDR1 is SGHVS and CDR2 is FQNEAQ. Germline trimming cut 1 base from V and 6 bases from J; bases unmatched to any gene: 9. PCR primers comprised 60 Vbeta and 13 Jbeta primers. Measured with immunoSEQ multiplex PCR; TCRdb has only the in-frame clones, and not every one. This repertoire shows 100,000 to 150,000 clones, 60% to 85% found once; its top ten account for approximately 1.6%. The sample was PBMCs. This receptor was identified in a young woman in good health and CMV-seronegative. This rearrangement joins TRBV7-8 to TRBJ1-5, with 10 bases aligning to TRBD1. CDR3 sequence: CASSLEGGQGMGQPQHF. CDR3 sequence (DNA): TGTGCCAGCAGCTTAGAAGGGGGACAGGGGATGGGTCAGCCCCAGCATTTT.